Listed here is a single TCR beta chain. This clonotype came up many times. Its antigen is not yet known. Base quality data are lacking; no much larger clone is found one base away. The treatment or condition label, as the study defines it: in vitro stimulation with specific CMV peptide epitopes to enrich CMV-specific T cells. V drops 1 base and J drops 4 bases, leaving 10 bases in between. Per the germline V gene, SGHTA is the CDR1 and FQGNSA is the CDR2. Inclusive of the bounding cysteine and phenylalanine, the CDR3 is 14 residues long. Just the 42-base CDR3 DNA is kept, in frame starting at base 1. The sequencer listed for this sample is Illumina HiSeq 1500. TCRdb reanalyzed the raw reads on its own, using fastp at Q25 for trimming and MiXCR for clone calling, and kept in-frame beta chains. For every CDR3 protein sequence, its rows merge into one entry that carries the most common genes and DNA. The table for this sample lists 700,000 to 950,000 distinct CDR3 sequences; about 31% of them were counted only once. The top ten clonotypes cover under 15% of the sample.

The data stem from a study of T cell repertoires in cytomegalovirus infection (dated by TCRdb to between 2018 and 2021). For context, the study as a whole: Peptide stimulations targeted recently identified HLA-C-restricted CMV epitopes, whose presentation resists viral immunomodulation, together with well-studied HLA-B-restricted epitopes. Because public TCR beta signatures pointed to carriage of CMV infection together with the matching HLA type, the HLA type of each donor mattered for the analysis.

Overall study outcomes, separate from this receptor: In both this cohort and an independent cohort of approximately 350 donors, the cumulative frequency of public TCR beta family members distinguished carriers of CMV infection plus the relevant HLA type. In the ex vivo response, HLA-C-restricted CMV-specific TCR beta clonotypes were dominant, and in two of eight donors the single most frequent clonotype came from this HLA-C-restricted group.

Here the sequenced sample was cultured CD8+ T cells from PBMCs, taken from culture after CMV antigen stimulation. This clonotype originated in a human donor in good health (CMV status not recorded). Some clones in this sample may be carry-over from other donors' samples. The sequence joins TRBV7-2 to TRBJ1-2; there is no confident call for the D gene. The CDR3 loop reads CASSLGVGLYGYTF. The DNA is TGTGCCAGCAGCTTAGGTGTAGGGCTCTATGGCTACACCTTC. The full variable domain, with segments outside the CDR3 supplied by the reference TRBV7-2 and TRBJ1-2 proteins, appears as GAGVSQSPSNKVTEKGKDVELRCDPISGHTALYWYRQSLGQGLEFLIYFQGNSAPDKSGLPSDRFSAERTGGSVSTLTIQRTQQEDSAVYLCASSLGVGLYGYTFGSGTRLTVV.